Detailed here is one TCR beta chain. The junction departs from the called germline gene at one end, perhaps through a read error. The sample holds other DNA sequences that translate to the same CDR3. The V gene's germline CDR1 is SGHTA and CDR2 FQGNSA. This CDR3 is 15 amino acids long. The data were obtained in a study of shared clonotypes between healthy human individuals. The data were produced by immunoSEQ multiplex PCR, yet TCRdb's version contains in-frame clones alone and is incomplete. Here the sample spans fewer than 700,000 clones, around 78% being singletons. Sequencing used PBMCs. V is TRBV7-2 and J is TRBJ1-1; a possible D gene is TRBD1 (6 bases). The source of this sequence is a woman aged 40 to 49 in good health. Some clones in this sample may be carry-over from other donors' samples. CDR3 loop: CASSSAGALVTEAFF. The CDR3 DNA follows: TGCGCCAGCAGCTCGGCAGGGGCGTTGGTCACTGAAGCTTTCTTT.